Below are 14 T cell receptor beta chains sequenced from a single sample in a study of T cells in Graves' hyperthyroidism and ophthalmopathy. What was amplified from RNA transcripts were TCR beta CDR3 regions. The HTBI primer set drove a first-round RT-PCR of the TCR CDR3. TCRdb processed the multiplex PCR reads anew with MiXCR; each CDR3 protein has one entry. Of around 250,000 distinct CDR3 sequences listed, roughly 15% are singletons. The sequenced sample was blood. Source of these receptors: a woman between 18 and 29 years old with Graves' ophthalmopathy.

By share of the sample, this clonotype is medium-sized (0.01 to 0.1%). The CDR3 coding sequence is TGTGCCAGCAGCTTAGTTAACAGTCACCCTTATAGCAATCAGCCCCAGCATTTT. Amino acids: CASSLVNSHPYSNQPQHF. The rearrangement uses TRBV11-2 and TRBJ1-5; D ambiguous. The CDR3 is 18 residues long. Germline CDR1 reads SGHAT; CDR2 reads FQNNGV. Trimming took off 1 base at V and 0 bases at J, with 16 bases between the two ends.

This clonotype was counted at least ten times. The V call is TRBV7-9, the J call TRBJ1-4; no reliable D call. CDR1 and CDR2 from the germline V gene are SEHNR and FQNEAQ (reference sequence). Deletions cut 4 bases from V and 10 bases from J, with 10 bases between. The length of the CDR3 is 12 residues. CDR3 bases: TGTGCCAGCAGCTCAACGGCTGGAAAACTGTTTTTT. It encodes CASSSTAGKLFF.

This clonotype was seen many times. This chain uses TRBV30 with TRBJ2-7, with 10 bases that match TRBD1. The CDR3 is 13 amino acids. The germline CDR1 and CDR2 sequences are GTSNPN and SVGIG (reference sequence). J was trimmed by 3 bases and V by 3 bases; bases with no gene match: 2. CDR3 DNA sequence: TGTGCCTGGAGGACAGGGGGCCTCTACGAGCAGTACTTC. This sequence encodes CAWRTGGLYEQYF.

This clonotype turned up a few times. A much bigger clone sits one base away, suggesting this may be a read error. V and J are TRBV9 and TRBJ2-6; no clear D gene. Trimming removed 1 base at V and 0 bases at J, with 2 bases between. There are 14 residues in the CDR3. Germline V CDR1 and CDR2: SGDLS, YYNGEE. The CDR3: CASSVNSGANVLTF. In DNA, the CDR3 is TGTGCCAGCAGCGTAAACTCTGGGGCCAACGTCCTGACTTTC. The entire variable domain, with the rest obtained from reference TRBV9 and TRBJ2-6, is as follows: DSGVTQTPKHLITATGQRVTLRCSPRSGDLSVYWYQQSLDQGLQFLIQYYNGEERAKGNILERFSAQQFPDLHSELNLSSLELGDSALYFCASSVNSGANVLTFGAGSRLTVL.

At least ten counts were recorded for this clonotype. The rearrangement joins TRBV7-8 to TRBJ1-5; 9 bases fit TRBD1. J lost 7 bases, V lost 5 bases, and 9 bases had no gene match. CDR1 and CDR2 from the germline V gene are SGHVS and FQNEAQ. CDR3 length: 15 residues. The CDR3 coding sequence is TGTGCCAGCAGCGGATCGGACAGGGGCGAACAGCCCCAGCATTTT. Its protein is CASSGSDRGEQPQHF.

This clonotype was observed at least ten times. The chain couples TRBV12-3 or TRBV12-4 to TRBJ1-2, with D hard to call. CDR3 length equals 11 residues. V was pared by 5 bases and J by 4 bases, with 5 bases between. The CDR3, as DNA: TGTGCCAGCAGTGCTATCTATGGCTACACCTTC. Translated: CASSAIYGYTF.

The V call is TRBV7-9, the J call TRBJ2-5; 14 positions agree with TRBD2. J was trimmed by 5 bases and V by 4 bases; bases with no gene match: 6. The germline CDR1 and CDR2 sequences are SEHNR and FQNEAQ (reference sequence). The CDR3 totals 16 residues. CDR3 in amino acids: CASSSGLAGAGETQYF. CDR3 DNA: TGTGCCAGCAGCTCGGGACTAGCGGGGGCCGGGGAGACCCAGTACTTC.

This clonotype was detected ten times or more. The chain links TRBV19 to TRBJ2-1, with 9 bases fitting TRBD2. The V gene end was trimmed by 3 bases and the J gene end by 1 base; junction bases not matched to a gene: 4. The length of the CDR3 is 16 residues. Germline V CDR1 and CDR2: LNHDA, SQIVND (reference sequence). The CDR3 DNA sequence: TGTGCCAGTAGTATTAAACTAGCGGGTTCCTACAATGAGCAGTTCTTC. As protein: CASSIKLAGSYNEQFF. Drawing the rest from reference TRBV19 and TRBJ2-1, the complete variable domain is DGGITQSPKYLFRKEGQNVTLSCEQNLNHDAMYWYRQDPGQGLRLIYYSQIVNDFQKGDIAEGYSVSREKKESFPLTVTSAQKNPTAFYLCASSIKLAGSYNEQFFGPGTRLTVL.

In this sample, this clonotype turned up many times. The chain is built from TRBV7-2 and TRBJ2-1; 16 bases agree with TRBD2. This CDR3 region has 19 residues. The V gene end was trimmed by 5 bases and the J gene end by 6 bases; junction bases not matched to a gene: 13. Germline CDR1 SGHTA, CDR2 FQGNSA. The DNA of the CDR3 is TGTGCCAGCAGCCTGTCCGGGACTAGCGGGAGGGTTACGTCCAATGAGCAGTTCTTC. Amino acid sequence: CASSLSGTSGRVTSNEQFF.

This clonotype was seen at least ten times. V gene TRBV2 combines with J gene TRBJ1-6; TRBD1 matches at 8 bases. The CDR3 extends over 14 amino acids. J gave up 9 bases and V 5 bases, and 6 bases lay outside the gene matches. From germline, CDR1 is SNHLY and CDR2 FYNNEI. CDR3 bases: TGTGCCAGCAGTTTAGGACAGGGCATTTCACCCCTCCACTTT. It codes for CASSLGQGISPLHF. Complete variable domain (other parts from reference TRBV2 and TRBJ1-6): EPEVTQTPSHQVTQMGQEVILRCVPISNHLYFYWYRQILGQKVEFLVSFYNNEISEKSEIFDDQFSVERPDGSNFTLKIRSTKLEDSAMYFCASSLGQGISPLHFGNGTRLTVT.

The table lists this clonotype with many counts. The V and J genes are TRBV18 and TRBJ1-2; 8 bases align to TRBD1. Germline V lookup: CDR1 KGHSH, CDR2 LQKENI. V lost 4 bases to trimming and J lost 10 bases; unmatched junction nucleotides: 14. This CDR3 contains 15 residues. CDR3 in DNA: TGTGCCAGCTCACTAATGACAGGGGCCAAAGAAGACTACACCTTC. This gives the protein CASSLMTGAKEDYTF.

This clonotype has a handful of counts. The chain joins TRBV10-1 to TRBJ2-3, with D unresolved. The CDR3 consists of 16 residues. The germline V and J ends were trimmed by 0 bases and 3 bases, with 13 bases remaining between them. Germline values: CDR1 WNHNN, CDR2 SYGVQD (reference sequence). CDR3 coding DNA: TGCGCCAGCAGTGAGTCCCAGAGTGGCGCTACAGATACGCAGTATTTT. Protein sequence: CASSESQSGATDTQYF.

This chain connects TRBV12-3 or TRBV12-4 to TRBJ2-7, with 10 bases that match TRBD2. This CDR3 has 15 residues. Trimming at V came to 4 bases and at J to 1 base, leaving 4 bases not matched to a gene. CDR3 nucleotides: TGTGCCAGCAGTTCCCCTAGCGGGGGATCCTACGAGCAGTACTTC. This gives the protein CASSSPSGGSYEQYF.

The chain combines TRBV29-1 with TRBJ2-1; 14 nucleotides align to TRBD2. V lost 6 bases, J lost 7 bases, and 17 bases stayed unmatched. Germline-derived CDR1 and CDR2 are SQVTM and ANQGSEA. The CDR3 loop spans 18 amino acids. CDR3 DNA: TGCAGCGTCTGTTTGATCGGGACTAGCGGGAGAGGAGGAAATGAGCAGTTCTTC. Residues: CSVCLIGTSGRGGNEQFF.